Here is one T cell receptor (beta chain) with its context. No antigen is known for it. The authors made TCR cDNA by 5'RACE template switching, adding a universal primer site and UMIs. Using its own MiXCR run on the 5' RACE reads, TCRdb lists one record per CDR3 protein. The table lists 250,000 to 350,000 distinct CDR3 sequences, about 4.5% of them singletons. Germline-derived CDR1 and CDR2 are SGHTA and FQGNSA. The CDR3 consists of 15 residues. Trimming cost V 5 bases and J 6 bases, with 17 bases left between them. The data belong to a study of T cells after yellow fever vaccination. Broader study findings: In FACS-sorted repertoires, abundant clonotypes from the bulk population could appear as contaminants. Reappearance after the booster was seen for most primary-vaccination clones, at 95% to 96% CD4 and about 90% CD8. Though it reached lower strength, the secondary response hit its peak faster, day 5 versus 15.

This clonotype originated in a man aged 18 to 30 who received the YFV17D yellow fever vaccine. The source material was PBMCs, sampled 15 days after the yellow fever booster vaccination. V is TRBV7-2 and J is TRBJ2-1; a weak D match, TRBD2 (7 bases). The CDR3 loop is CASSLPGGRSNEQFF. As DNA, the CDR3 is TGTGCCAGCAGCCTACCGGGGGGCCGATCCAATGAGCAGTTCTTC.